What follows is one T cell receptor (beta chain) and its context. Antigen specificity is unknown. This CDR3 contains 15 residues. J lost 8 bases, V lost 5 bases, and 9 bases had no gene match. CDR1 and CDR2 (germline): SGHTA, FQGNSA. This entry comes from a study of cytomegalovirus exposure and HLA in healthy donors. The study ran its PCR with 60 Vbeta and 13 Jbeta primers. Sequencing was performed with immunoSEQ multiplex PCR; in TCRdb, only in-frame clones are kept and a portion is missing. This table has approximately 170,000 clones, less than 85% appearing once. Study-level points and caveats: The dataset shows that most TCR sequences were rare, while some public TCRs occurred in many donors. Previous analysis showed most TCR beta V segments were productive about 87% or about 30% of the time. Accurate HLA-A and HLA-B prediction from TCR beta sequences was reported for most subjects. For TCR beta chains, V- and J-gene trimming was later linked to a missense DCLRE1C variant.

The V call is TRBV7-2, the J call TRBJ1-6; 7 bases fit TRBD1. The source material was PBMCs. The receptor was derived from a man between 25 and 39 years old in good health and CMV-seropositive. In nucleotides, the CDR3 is TGTGCCAGCAGCCCGTCGACAGGGCGGGATTCACCCCTCCACTTT. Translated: CASSPSTGRDSPLHF.